The 19 T cell receptor beta chains below were found in one sample sequenced in a study of T cells in Graves' hyperthyroidism and ophthalmopathy. RNA transcripts served as the template for amplifying TCR beta CDR3 regions. HTBI primers drove first-round RT-PCR of the TCR CDR3. TCRdb reanalysed the multiplex PCR reads using MiXCR and keeps one entry per CDR3 protein. The data contain approximately 400,000 distinct CDR3 sequences, 15% to 18% of them singletons. The sample was blood. Receptors were obtained from a woman aged 18-29 years with Graves' hyperthyroidism.

V and J are TRBV7-3 and TRBJ2-2; either TRBD1 or TRBD2 may fit D (5 bases each). The length of the CDR3 is 13 residues. V was clipped by 0 bases and J by 7 bases, with 6 bases between them. Per germline, CDR1 SGHTA and CDR2 FQGTGA. CDR3 DNA sequence: TGTGCCAGCAGCTTAACGGGGGTCGGGGAGCTGTTTTTT. Its translation is CASSLTGVGELFF. Looking up the rest from reference TRBV7-3 and TRBJ2-2 gives the full variable domain: GAGVSQTPSNKVTEKGKYVELRCDPISGHTALYWYRQSLGQGPEFLIYFQGTGAADDSGLPNDRFFAVRPEGSVSTLKIQRTERGDSAVYLCASSLTGVGELFFGEGSRLTVL.

This clonotype was seen a few times. This sequence joins TRBV5-1 and TRBJ2-1; D tentatively reads TRBD1 or TRBD2 (6 bases each). Germline CDR1 is SGHRS and CDR2 is YFSETQ. The V end lost 2 bases, the J end lost 4 bases, and 13 bases lay between the germline ends. The CDR3 totals 15 residues. The CDR3 loop reads CASSLQGGRYNEQFF. The CDR3, as DNA: TGCGCCAGCAGCTTACAGGGTGGGAGGTACAATGAGCAGTTCTTC. Drawing the rest from reference TRBV5-1 and TRBJ2-1, the complete variable domain is KAGVTQTPRYLIKTRGQQVTLSCSPISGHRSVSWYQQTPGQGLQFLFEYFSETQRNKGNFPGRFSGRQFSNSRSEMNVSTLELGDSALYLCASSLQGGRYNEQFFGPGTRLTVL.

Many counts were recorded for this clonotype. CDR3 in amino acids: CASSLQGQDYYEQYF. The CDR3 nucleotides read TGTGCCAGCAGTTTACAGGGACAGGATTACTACGAGCAGTACTTC. V is TRBV27 and J is TRBJ2-7; 8 nucleotides line up with TRBD1. The CDR3 runs 15 residues. In germline, CDR1 is MNHEY, CDR2 SMNVEV (reference sequence). The V gene end was trimmed by 2 bases and the J gene end by 3 bases; junction bases not matched to a gene: 6.

V gene TRBV7-9 combines with J gene TRBJ2-1; D could derive from TRBD1 or TRBD2 (6 bases each). This CDR3 spans 14 amino acids. The germline gives CDR1 SEHNR, CDR2 FQNEAQ (reference sequence). V was trimmed by 8 bases and J by 2 bases, leaving 13 bases between them. The CDR3 DNA follows: TGTGCCAGCGGGGGGCGGGGAACCTACAATGAGCAGTTCTTC. Protein: CASGGRGTYNEQFF. The entire variable domain, with the rest obtained from reference TRBV7-9 and TRBJ2-1, is as follows: DTGVSQNPRHKITKRGQNVTFRCDPISEHNRLYWYRQTLGQGPEFLTYFQNEAQLEKSRLLSDRFSAERPKGSFSTLEIQRTEQGDSAMYLCASGGRGTYNEQFFGPGTRLTVL.

The table lists this clonotype with a few counts. The gene calls are TRBV20-1 and TRBJ1-1; D ambiguous. Germline V gene sequence: CDR1 DFQATT, CDR2 SNEGSKA (reference sequence). The CDR3 is made up of 14 amino acids. V was trimmed by 0 bases and J by 1 base, leaving 9 bases between them. CDR3 in DNA: TGCAGTGCTAGAGATCGGGTGGGGAACACTGAAGCTTTCTTT. As protein: CSARDRVGNTEAFF.

This rearrangement joins TRBV29-1 to TRBJ1-1; D unresolved. Germline V gene lookup returns CDR1 SQVTM and CDR2 ANQGSEA. The V end was cut by 7 bases, the J end by 6 bases, with 15 bases between. CDR3 length: 12 amino acids. CDR3 nucleotides: TGCAGCGGGGATGGTCAAGACCCTGAAGCTTTCTTT. Encoded protein: CSGDGQDPEAFF. The whole variable domain, remainder taken from reference TRBV29-1 and TRBJ1-1, is SAVISQKPSRDICQRGTSLTIQCQVDSQVTMMFWYRQQPGQSLTLIATANQGSEATYESGFVIDKFPISRPNLTFSTLTVSNMSPEDSSIYLCSGDGQDPEAFFGQGTRLTVV.

V and J are TRBV28 and TRBJ2-1, with D perhaps matching TRBD2 (6 bases). The CDR3 has 15 amino acids. CDR1 is MDHEN and CDR2 is SYDVKM in the germline V gene. Trimming pared 7 bases from V and 8 bases from J, leaving 21 bases between. In DNA, the CDR3 is TGTGCCAGCATAGGCGGAGGGCTCTTGTTCGATGAGCAGTTCTTC. Translation gives CASIGGGLLFDEQFF.

V usage is TRBV9 and J usage is TRBJ2-1; D unclear. Germline values: CDR1 SGDLS, CDR2 YYNGEE. V was shortened by 0 bases and J by 0 bases, with 10 bases between the two germline ends. CDR3 size: 16 residues. For the CDR3, the DNA is TGTGCCAGCAGCGTAGTTGTTGGTCCCTCCTACAATGAGCAGTTCTTC. Translated, it gives CASSVVVGPSYNEQFF.

This clonotype was recorded many times. The V and J genes are TRBV11-2 and TRBJ2-1, with a weak D call TRBD2 (5 bases). Trimming cost V 2 bases and J 9 bases, with 11 bases left between them. Germline V gene data show CDR1 as SGHAT and CDR2 as FQNNGV. This CDR3 is 13 amino acids long. CDR3: CASSLTFGGEQFF. The CDR3 DNA sequence: TGTGCCAGCAGCTTAACCTTCGGAGGTGAGCAGTTCTTC.

Ten or more counts support this clonotype. The chain carries TRBV5-1 and TRBJ2-5; a weak D match, TRBD2 (5 bases). This CDR3 is built from 12 residues. Germline CDR1 and CDR2: SGHRS and YFSETQ. V lost 5 bases, J lost 13 bases, and 18 bases lay in between. The CDR3: CASREDLSNRYF. The DNA for the CDR3 is TGCGCCAGCAGGGAGGACCTATCGAACCGGTACTTC.

This clonotype was counted between two and nine times. The genes are TRBV10-2 and TRBJ2-3; 7 bases fit TRBD1. Germline-derived CDR1 and CDR2 are WSHSY and SAAADI. This CDR3 region has 20 residues. V was pared by 0 bases and J by 1 base, with 16 bases of the junction left unmatched. Written as DNA, the CDR3 is TGCGCCAGCAGTGAGTCGGCCCAGGGGGTAGGCCTAGGTCGCACAGATACGCAGTATTTT. It translates to CASSESAQGVGLGRTDTQYF.

This clonotype occurred many times. This sequence joins TRBV13 and TRBJ2-7; TRBD1 matches at 11 bases. CDR1 is PRHDT, CDR2 FYEKMQ, per germline (reference sequence). The CDR3 spans 17 residues. The J segment lost 2 bases and the V segment lost 2 bases, leaving 8 bases of the junction unmatched. For the CDR3, the DNA is TGTGCCAGCAGCTTAATTCGGACAGGGGGCTTGGCCTACGAGCAGTACTTC. It yields the protein CASSLIRTGGLAYEQYF.

This clonotype was counted at least ten times. The chain employs TRBV7-2 and TRBJ2-7; 8 positions match TRBD1. The germline V gene encodes CDR1 SGHTA and CDR2 FQGNSA. This CDR3 is built from 13 residues. V shed 5 bases, J shed 5 bases, and the junction held 5 bases outside the gene matches. The CDR3 DNA follows: TGTGCCAGCAGCGCGCGGACAGGGAACGAGCAGTACTTC. This translates into CASSARTGNEQYF.

The rearrangement links TRBV9 to TRBJ2-5, with D possibly matching TRBD2 (6 bases). Trimming pared 3 bases from V and 5 bases from J, leaving 14 bases between. The CDR3 totals 14 residues. Germline loops: CDR1 SGDLS, CDR2 YYNGEE. Written as DNA, the CDR3 is TGTGCCAGCAGCGCCTCTAGCGTGGTGGAGACCCAGTACTTC. It codes for CASSASSVVETQYF.

This clonotype occurred a few times. V is TRBV20-1 and J is TRBJ2-1; 8 bases match TRBD2. CDR3 length: 13 residues. CDR1 DFQATT and CDR2 SNEGSKA come from the germline V gene (reference sequence). Trimming cost V 8 bases and J 6 bases; bases outside gene matches: 9. The CDR3 coding sequence is TGCAGTTGCGGGGGGCGGGCGCGCAATGAGCAGTTCTTC. This sequence encodes CSCGGRARNEQFF.

This chain links TRBV11-2 with TRBJ2-7, with unresolved D. Germline loops: CDR1 SGHAT, CDR2 FQNNGV. Trimming removed 6 bases at V and 5 bases at J, with 8 bases between. CDR3 length: 11 residues. CDR3 nucleotide sequence: TGTGCCAGCAGGCTCAGGCACGAGCAGTACTTC. Translation gives CASRLRHEQYF. Full variable domain (rest looked up from reference TRBV11-2 and TRBJ2-7): EAGVAQSPRYKIIEKRQSVAFWCNPISGHATLYWYQQILGQGPKLLIQFQNNGVVDDSQLPKDRFSAERLKGVDSTLKIQPAKLEDSAVYLCASRLRHEQYFGPGTRLTVT.

The table lists this clonotype with many counts. This sequence joins TRBV5-1 and TRBJ2-1, with 7 bases that match TRBD2. The CDR3 spans 15 residues. CDR1 SGHRS and CDR2 YFSETQ come from the germline V gene. The V gene end was trimmed by 0 bases and the J gene end by 4 bases; junction bases not matched to a gene: 4. CDR3 DNA sequence: TGCGCCAGCAGCTTGGATGGACTAGATTACAATGAGCAGTTCTTC. Amino acid sequence: CASSLDGLDYNEQFF.

This clonotype came up many times. This rearrangement joins TRBV19 to TRBJ1-1; 8 bases line up with TRBD1. Germline CDR1 LNHDA, CDR2 SQIVND (reference sequence). The CDR3 is 12 residues long. Unmatched junction bases numbered 6, after V lost 9 bases and J lost 6 bases. CDR3 nucleotide sequence: TGTGCCAGCAGAACAGGGGGGCCTGAAGCTTTCTTT. Translated: CASRTGGPEAFF.

In this sample, this clonotype turned up many times. The chain recombines TRBV3-1 with TRBJ2-5; no definite D call. The germline V gene has CDR1 LGHDT and CDR2 YNNKEL (reference sequence). Trimming left V 1 base short and J 4 bases short, with 10 bases between. This CDR3 region has 14 residues. The CDR3 coding sequence is TGTGCCAGCAGCCAAGTTCAAGGTGGAGAGACCCAGTACTTC. Translation gives CASSQVQGGETQYF.